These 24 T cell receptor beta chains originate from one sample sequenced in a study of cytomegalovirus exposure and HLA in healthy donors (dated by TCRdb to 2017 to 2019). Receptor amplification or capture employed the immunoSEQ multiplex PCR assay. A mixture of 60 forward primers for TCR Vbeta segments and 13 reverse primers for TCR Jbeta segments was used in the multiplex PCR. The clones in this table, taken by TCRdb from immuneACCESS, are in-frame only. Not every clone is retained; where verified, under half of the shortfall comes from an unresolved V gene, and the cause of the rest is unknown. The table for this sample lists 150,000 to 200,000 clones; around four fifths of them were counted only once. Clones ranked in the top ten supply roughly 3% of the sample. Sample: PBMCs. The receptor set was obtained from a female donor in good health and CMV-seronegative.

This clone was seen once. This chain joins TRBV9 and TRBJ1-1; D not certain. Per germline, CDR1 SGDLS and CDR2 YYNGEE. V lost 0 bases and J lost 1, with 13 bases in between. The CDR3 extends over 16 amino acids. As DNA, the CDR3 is TGTGCCAGCAGCGTAGCTTCGGGAGGTCAGAACACTGAAGCTTTCTTT. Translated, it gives CASSVASGGQNTEAFF.

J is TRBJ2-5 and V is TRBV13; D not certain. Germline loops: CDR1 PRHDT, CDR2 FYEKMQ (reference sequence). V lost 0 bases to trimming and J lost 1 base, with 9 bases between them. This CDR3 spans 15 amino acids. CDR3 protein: CASSLGPSVQETQYF. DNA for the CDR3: TGTGCCAGCAGCTTAGGCCCCTCCGTCCAAGAGACCCAGTACTTC.

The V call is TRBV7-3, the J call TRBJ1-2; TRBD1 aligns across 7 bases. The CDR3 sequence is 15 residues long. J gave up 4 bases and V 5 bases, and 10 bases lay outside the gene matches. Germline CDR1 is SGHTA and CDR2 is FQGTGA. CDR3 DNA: TGTGCCAGCAGCCCCTCCGCGACAGGGCCCTATGGCTACACCTTC. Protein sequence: CASSPSATGPYGYTF.

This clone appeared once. This chain's CDR3 is CASSPTLERVQYF. CDR3 coding DNA: TGTGCCAGCAGCCCAACCCTTGAGAGGGTGCAGTATTTT. The chain couples TRBV7-3 to TRBJ2-3; possibly TRBD2 for D (5 bases). V dropped 5 bases and J dropped 11 bases, with 17 bases sitting between them. CDR1 SGHTA and CDR2 FQGTGA come from the germline V gene. This CDR3 comprises 13 residues.

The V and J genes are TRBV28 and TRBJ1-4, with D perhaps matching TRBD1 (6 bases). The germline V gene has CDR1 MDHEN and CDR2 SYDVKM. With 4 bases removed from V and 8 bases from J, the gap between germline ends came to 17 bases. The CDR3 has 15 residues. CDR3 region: CASSSPPRTAEKLFF. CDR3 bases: TGTGCCAGCAGTTCTCCCCCTCGGACAGCCGAAAAACTGTTTTTT.

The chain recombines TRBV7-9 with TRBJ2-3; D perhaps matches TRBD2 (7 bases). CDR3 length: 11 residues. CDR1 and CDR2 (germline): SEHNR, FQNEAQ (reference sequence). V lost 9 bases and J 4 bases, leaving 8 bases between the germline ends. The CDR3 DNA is TGTGCCAGGGGGGGGCCAGATACGCAGTATTTT. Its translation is CARGGPDTQYF. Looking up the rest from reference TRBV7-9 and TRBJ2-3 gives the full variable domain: DTGVSQNPRHKITKRGQNVTFRCDPISEHNRLYWYRQTLGQGPEFLTYFQNEAQLEKSRLLSDRFSAERPKGSFSTLEIQRTEQGDSAMYLCARGGPDTQYFGPGTRLTVL.

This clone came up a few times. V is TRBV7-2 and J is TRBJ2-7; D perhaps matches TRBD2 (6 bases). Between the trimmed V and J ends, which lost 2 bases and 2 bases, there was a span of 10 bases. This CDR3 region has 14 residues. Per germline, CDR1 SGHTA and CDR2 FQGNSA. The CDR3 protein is CASSLSGDPYEQYF. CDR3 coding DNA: TGTGCCAGCAGCTTATCGGGGGACCCCTACGAGCAGTACTTC. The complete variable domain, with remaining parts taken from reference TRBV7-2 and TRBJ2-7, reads GAGVSQSPSNKVTEKGKDVELRCDPISGHTALYWYRQSLGQGLEFLIYFQGNSAPDKSGLPSDRFSAERTGGSVSTLTIQRTQQEDSAVYLCASSLSGDPYEQYFGPGTRLTVT.

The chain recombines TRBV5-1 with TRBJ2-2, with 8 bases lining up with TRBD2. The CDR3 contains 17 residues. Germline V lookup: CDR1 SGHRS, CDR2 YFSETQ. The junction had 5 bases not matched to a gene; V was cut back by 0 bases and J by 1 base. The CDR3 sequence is CASSLVALAGNTGELFF. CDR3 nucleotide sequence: TGCGCCAGCAGCTTGGTTGCGCTAGCGGGGAACACCGGGGAGCTGTTTTTT.

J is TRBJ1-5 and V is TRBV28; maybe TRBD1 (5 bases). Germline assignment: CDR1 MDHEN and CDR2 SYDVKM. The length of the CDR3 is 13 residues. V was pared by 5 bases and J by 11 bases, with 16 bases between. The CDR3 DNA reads TGTGCCAGCAGTCTCGGGACTCCCTTGACCCAGCATTTT. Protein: CASSLGTPLTQHF.

CDR3 sequence (DNA): TGTGCCTGGAGTGTTAGGACAGGGGGTTCACCCCTCCACTTT. Its translation: CAWSVRTGGSPLHF. This chain joins TRBV30 and TRBJ1-6; 10 bases are a match to TRBD1. The CDR3 loop spans 14 amino acids. The V segment lost 0 bases and the J segment 9 bases; nucleotides outside the gene matches: 2. From germline, CDR1 is GTSNPN and CDR2 SVGIG (reference sequence).

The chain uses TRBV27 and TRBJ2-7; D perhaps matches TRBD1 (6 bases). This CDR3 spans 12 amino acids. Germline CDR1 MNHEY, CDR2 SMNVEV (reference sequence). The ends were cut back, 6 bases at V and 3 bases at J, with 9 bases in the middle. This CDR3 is CASSEGGYEQYF. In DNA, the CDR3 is TGTGCCAGCAGCGAAGGGGGCTACGAGCAGTACTTC.

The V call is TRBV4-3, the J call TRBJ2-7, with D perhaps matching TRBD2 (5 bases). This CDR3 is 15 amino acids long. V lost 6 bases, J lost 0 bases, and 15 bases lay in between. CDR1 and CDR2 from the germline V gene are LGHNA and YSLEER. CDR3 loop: CASSTFVGSSYEQYF. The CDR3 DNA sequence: TGCGCCAGCAGTACCTTTGTGGGGAGCTCCTACGAGCAGTACTTC.

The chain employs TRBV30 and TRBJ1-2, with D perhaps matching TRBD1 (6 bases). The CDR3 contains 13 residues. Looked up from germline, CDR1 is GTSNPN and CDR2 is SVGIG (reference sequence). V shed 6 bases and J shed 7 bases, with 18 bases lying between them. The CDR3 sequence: CACQQGGDVGYTF. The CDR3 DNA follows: TGTGCCTGCCAGCAAGGGGGGGATGTTGGCTACACCTTC.

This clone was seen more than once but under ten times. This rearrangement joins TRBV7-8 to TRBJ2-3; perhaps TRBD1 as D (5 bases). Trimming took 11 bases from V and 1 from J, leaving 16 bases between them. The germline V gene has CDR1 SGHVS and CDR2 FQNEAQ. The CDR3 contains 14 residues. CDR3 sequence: CAVSVQDGTDTQYF. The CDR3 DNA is TGTGCCGTTTCAGTACAGGACGGCACAGATACGCAGTATTTT.

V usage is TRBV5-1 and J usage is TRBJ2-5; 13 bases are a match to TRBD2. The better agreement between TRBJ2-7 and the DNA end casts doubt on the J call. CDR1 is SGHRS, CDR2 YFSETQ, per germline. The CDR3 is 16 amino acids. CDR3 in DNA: TGCGCCAGCAGCAAATCTGGACTAGCGGGAGAGGGCGAGCAGTACTTC. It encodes CASSKSGLAGEGEQYF.

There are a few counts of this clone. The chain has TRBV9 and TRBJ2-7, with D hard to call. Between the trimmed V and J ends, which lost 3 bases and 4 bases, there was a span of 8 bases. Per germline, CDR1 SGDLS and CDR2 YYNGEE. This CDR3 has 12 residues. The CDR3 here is CASSGAFYEQYF. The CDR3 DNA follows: TGTGCCAGCAGCGGAGCCTTTTACGAGCAGTACTTC.

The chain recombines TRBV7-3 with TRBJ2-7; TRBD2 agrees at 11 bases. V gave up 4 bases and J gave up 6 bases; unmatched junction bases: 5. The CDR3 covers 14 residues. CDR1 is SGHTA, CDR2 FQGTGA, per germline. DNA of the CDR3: TGTGCCAGCAGCTCGGGACTAGCGGTGGGCGAGCAGTACTTC. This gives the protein CASSSGLAVGEQYF. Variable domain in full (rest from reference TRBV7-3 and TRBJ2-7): GAGVSQTPSNKVTEKGKYVELRCDPISGHTALYWYRQSLGQGPEFLIYFQGTGAADDSGLPNDRFFAVRPEGSVSTLKIQRTERGDSAVYLCASSSGLAVGEQYFGPGTRLTVT.

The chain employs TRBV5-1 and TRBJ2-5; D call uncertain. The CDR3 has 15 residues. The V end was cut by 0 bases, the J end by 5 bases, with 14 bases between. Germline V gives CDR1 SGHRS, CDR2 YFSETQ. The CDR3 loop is CASSLVVGPGETQYF. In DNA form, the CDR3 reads TGCGCCAGCAGCTTGGTAGTTGGGCCTGGGGAGACCCAGTACTTC.

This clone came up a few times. The chain's CDR3 is CASSSDRGNTGELFF. In nucleotides, the CDR3 is TGTGCCAGCAGTTCCGACAGGGGGAACACCGGGGAGCTGTTTTTT. This chain uses TRBV6-5 with TRBJ2-2; TRBD1 aligns across 8 bases. Germline V CDR1 and CDR2: MNHEY, SVGAGI. Trimming cost V 4 bases and J 1 base; bases outside gene matches: 2. There are 15 residues in the CDR3.

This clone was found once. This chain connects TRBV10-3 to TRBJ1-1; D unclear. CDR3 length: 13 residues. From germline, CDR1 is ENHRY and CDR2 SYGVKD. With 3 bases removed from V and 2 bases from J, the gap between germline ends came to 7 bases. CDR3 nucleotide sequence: TGTGCCATCAGTGACCGGTCAAACACTGAAGCTTTCTTT. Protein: CAISDRSNTEAFF.

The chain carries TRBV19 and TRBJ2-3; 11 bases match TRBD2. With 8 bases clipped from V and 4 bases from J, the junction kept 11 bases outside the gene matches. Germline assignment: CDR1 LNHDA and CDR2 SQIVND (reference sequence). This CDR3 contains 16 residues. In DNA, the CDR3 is TGTGCCAGTCGACTCACTACTAGCGGGAGTGCAGATACGCAGTATTTT. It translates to CASRLTTSGSADTQYF.

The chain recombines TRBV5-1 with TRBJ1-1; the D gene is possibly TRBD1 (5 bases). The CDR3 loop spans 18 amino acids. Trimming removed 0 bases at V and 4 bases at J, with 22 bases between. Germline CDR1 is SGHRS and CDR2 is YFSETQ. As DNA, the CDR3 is TGCGCCAGCAGCTTGGTCATGGGCTGGGCGGCGGGGGGCACTGAAGCTTTCTTT. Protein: CASSLVMGWAAGGTEAFF.

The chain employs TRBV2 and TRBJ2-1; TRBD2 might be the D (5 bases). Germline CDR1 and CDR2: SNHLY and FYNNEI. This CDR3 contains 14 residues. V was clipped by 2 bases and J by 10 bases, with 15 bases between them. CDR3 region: CASSEIRGPGEQFF. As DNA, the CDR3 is TGTGCCAGCAGTGAAATTCGAGGGCCGGGAGAGCAGTTCTTC.

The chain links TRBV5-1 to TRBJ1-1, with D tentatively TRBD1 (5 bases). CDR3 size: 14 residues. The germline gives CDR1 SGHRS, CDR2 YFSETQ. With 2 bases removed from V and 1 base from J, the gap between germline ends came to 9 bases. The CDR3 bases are TGCGCCAGCAGCTTACCCACAGGGAACACTGAAGCTTTCTTT. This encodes CASSLPTGNTEAFF.